The following is a TCR beta chain sequence with its context. This sample was included in a study of tumor-infiltrating lymphocytes in localized non-small cell lung cancer. Across the study: The cohort mixed smokers and never-smokers, several histologies, and some post-neoadjuvant-chemotherapy samples.

Some clones are missing from TCRdb's copy, which holds only in-frame ones; the method was immunoSEQ multiplex PCR. The sample includes 20,000 to 25,000 clones, about 80% seen only once; the top ten take 3% to 4%. The TCR was taken from a human donor with non-small cell lung cancer. Sequenced input: lung tumor tissue.

CDR3 protein: CSAVGGPEQYF. CDR3 sequence (DNA): TGCAGTGCTGTCGGGGGGCCCGAGCAGTACTTC. V and J are TRBV20-1 and TRBJ2-7, with a weak D call TRBD2 (7 bases). Germline assignment: CDR1 DFQATT and CDR2 SNEGSKA (reference sequence). V was pared by 5 bases and J by 6 bases, with 11 bases between. The CDR3 is 11 residues long.